The subject of this entry is one TCR beta chain. This record belongs to a study of control samples from healthy donors and cancer patients. Assay used: immunoSEQ multiplex PCR; TCRdb lists only in-frame clones, some missing. Among under 150,000 clones listed, roughly 89% were seen once. Sequences were obtained from blood. The sequence derives from a man between 25 and 39 years old in good health.

The chain's CDR3 is CASSEGKRGGTDTQYF. The CDR3 bases are TGTGCCAGCAGTGAAGGGAAGCGGGGGGGCACAGATACGCAGTATTTT. The chain couples TRBV25-1 to TRBJ2-3; 9 positions agree with TRBD2. Trimming removed 2 bases from V and 1 base from J; junction bases left unmatched: 4. This CDR3 region has 16 residues. CDR1 is MGHDK, CDR2 SYGVNS, per germline.